This is a list of T cell receptor beta chains from one sample in a study of blood T cell repertoires in COVID-19. Profiled with immunoSEQ multiplex PCR; TCRdb holds only in-frame clones, not every one. The sample shows tens of thousands of clones, roughly 84% of them seen only once. Input material: peripheral blood. These receptors came from a man aged 50 or older with acute or convalescent COVID-19. The CDR3 runs from the conserved cysteine through the conserved F or W. The D gene is left open where the match is weak. The size field is filled for only some rows; it gives once, few, many or a size class.

CDR3nt	CDR3aa	v_gene	j_gene	d_gene	abundance
TGTGCCAGCAGAGAAGCGGGAGCCGAAAATGAAAAACTGTTTTTT	CASREAGAENEKLFF	TRBV6-1	TRBJ1-4	-	-
TGTGCCAGCAGCTCATCACTAGCGGGAGGGCCCCGCACAGATACGCAGTATTTT	CASSSSLAGGPRTDTQYF	TRBV13	TRBJ2-3	TRBD2	-
TGTGCCAGCAGCGACCCGTTCGGGGGGAAGATTTCACCCCTCCACTTT	CASSDPFGGKISPLHF	TRBV9	TRBJ1-6	-	-
TGTGCCAGTAGTATGTTGCAGGATACGCAGTATTTT	CASSMLQDTQYF	TRBV19	TRBJ2-3	-	-
TGTGCCAGCAGTGATATGGAGGTCTATGGCTACACCTTC	CASSDMEVYGYTF	TRBV6-1	TRBJ1-2	-	-
TGTGCCATCAGTGAACAGGGTAACTATGGCTACACCTTC	CAISEQGNYGYTF	TRBV10-3	TRBJ1-2	-	few
TGCGCCAGCAGCCAAAATGGACAGTACCAAAACATTCAGTACTTC	CASSQNGQYQNIQYF	TRBV4-3	TRBJ2-4	-	-
TGTGCCAGTAATGTGGCGGGGTATGGCTACACCTTC	CASNVAGYGYTF	TRBV19	TRBJ1-2	-	-
TGTGCCAGCAGCCCCCGGGGACAGAGGAATTCACCCCTCCACTTT	CASSPRGQRNSPLHF	TRBV7-2	TRBJ1-6	TRBD1	-
TGTGCCAGCAGCCAAGATCAGGGGGGTGATCAGCCCCAGCATTTT	CASSQDQGGDQPQHF	TRBV4-2	TRBJ1-5	TRBD1	-
TGTGCCAGCAGCTTTGATTTTGGGGGCGCATACAATGAGCAGTTCTTC	CASSFDFGGAYNEQFF	TRBV9	TRBJ2-1	-	-
TGTGCCTGGAGTCTGGGGGCCGGCACTGATACGCAGTATTTT	CAWSLGAGTDTQYF	TRBV30	TRBJ2-3	-	-
TGTGCCAGTAGTACCCCTCGGGACAATAATGAAAAACTGTTTTTT	CASSTPRDNNEKLFF	TRBV19	TRBJ1-4	-	-
TGTGCCAGCAGCTTGGGACAGGGCCACCTTAATCAGCCCCAGCATTTT	CASSLGQGHLNQPQHF	TRBV7-6	TRBJ1-5	TRBD1	-
TGTGCCAGCAGCCAAGGTCGGGGAGGGAGTGAAAAACTGTTTTTT	CASSQGRGGSEKLFF	TRBV3-1/TRBV3-2	TRBJ1-4	-	few